The entry that follows covers one T cell receptor (beta chain) sequence. Its antigen is currently unknown. The RNA, about 0.5 to 1 ug, was put through reverse transcription using random hexamers. TCRdb redid the calling of the immunoSEQ multiplex PCR reads with MiXCR, one entry per CDR3 protein. Among a few hundred thousand distinct CDR3 sequences listed, about 94% were seen once. The data stem from a study of CD8 T cells in Susac syndrome. The CDR3 contains 14 residues. The V gene's germline CDR1 is MNHEY and CDR2 SVGEGT. Between the trimmed V and J ends, which lost 2 bases and 0 bases, there was a span of 7 bases. Broader study findings: The TCR sequencing and HLA analysis in the study involved a relatively small number of individuals, as the study acknowledged.

The rearrangement links TRBV6-2 or TRBV6-3 to TRBJ1-1, with a tentative D call TRBD1 (5 bases). The sequenced sample consisted of CD8+ T cells from PBMCs. The TCR was taken from a human donor with multiple sclerosis. CDR3 residues: CASSYQGLNTEAFF. In DNA form, the CDR3 reads TGTGCCAGCAGTTACCAGGGTCTGAACACTGAAGCTTTCTTT.